These 17 T cell receptor beta chains originate from one sample sequenced in a study of radiation and T cells in renal cell carcinoma. The sample's time point: blood 4 weeks post-SBRT, at nephrectomy. Described treatment: 15 Gy SBRT to primary tumor, nephrectomy 4 weeks later. Libraries were prepared by immunoSEQ multiplex PCR; TCRdb keeps only in-frame clonotypes and omits some of them. The profile shows 90,000 to 100,000 clones, around 80% of them singletons. The source was blood, collected from a patient whose treatment included radiotherapy and nephrectomy. These receptors were obtained from a man in his 60s with renal cell carcinoma.

A single count supports this clone. The J gene is TRBJ2-7, the V gene TRBV6-1, with 9 bases aligning to TRBD1. This CDR3 spans 14 amino acids. Germline CDR1 and CDR2: MNHNS and SASEGT. Trimming cost V 7 bases and J 4 bases; bases outside gene matches: 8. This CDR3 is CASNPDRGLYEQYF. CDR3 DNA: TGTGCCAGCAATCCGGACAGGGGCCTTTACGAGCAGTACTTC.

This clone was seen a few times. V and J are TRBV9 and TRBJ1-1; possible D gene TRBD1, 6 bases. Germline CDR1 is SGDLS and CDR2 is YYNGEE. The CDR3 totals 14 residues. Trimming took off 4 bases at V and 2 bases at J, with 12 bases between the two ends. CDR3 coding DNA: TGTGCCAGCAGCCTCCGGGACACCAACACTGAAGCTTTCTTT. Translating it yields CASSLRDTNTEAFF.

The gene calls are TRBV5-1 and TRBJ1-2, with D uncertain. This CDR3 has 16 amino acids. Germline V gene lookup returns CDR1 SGHRS and CDR2 YFSETQ. V gave up 2 bases and J gave up 0 bases, with 14 bases separating them. The CDR3 sequence is CASSFALLTSNYGYTF. For the CDR3, the DNA is TGCGCCAGCAGCTTCGCTCTACTGACCTCTAACTATGGCTACACCTTC. The full variable domain, its missing parts supplied by reference TRBV5-1 and TRBJ1-2, is KAGVTQTPRYLIKTRGQQVTLSCSPISGHRSVSWYQQTPGQGLQFLFEYFSETQRNKGNFPGRFSGRQFSNSRSEMNVSTLELGDSALYLCASSFALLTSNYGYTFGSGTRLTVV.

This chain joins TRBV18 and TRBJ2-2; no firm D call. The germline V gene encodes CDR1 KGHSH and CDR2 LQKENI. The ends were cut back, 2 bases at V and 5 bases at J, with 3 bases in the middle. The CDR3 runs to 12 residues. In nucleotides, the CDR3 is TGTGCCAGCTCACCAGGGACCGGGGAGCTGTTTTTT. Translated: CASSPGTGELFF.

The J gene is TRBJ2-7, the V gene TRBV30; maybe TRBD1 (5 bases). CDR3 length equals 12 residues. Germline V gene data show CDR1 as GTSNPN and CDR2 as SVGIG (reference sequence). The V and J ends lost 1 base and 6 bases respectively, with 10 bases between them. CDR3 in DNA: TGTGCCTGGAGTGACAGGCGCGGCGAGCAGTACTTC. As protein: CAWSDRRGEQYF.

The rearrangement uses TRBV5-4 and TRBJ2-2; 10 nucleotides match TRBD2. This CDR3 has 15 residues. Unmatched junction bases numbered 8, after V lost 5 bases and J lost 7 bases. Germline V lookup: CDR1 SGHNT, CDR2 YYREEE (reference sequence). The CDR3 DNA reads TGTGCCAGCAGAAACTTAGCGGGAGGACTCGGGGAGCTGTTTTTT. It specifies CASRNLAGGLGELFF.

This clone was found once. The CDR3 region is CASSPPINAALGTQYF. The DNA of the CDR3 is TGTGCCAGCAGTCCACCTATAAATGCGGCTCTTGGTACGCAGTATTTT. The chain links TRBV28 to TRBJ2-3; D is unresolved. This CDR3 has 16 residues. Looked up from germline, CDR1 is MDHEN and CDR2 is SYDVKM. The V gene lost 5 bases and the J gene lost 8 bases, with 23 bases spanning the gap.

The CDR3 loop reads CASSSQASSYEQYF. The CDR3 nucleotides read TGTGCCAGCAGCTCGCAGGCAAGCTCCTACGAGCAGTACTTC. J is TRBJ2-7 and V is TRBV11-3; D remains ambiguous. Trimming pared 4 bases from V and 0 bases from J, leaving 10 bases between. Germline-derived CDR1 and CDR2 are SGHNT and YENEEA. This CDR3 comprises 14 residues. The full variable domain, completed using reference TRBV11-3 and TRBJ2-7, is EAGVVQSPRYKIIEKKQPVAFWCNPISGHNTLYWYLQNLGQGPELLIRYENEEAVDDSQLPKDRFSAERLKGVDSTLKIQPAELGDSAVYLCASSSQASSYEQYFGPGTRLTVT.

The chain carries TRBV6-1 and TRBJ1-4; TRBD1 matches 8 bases. This CDR3 is 13 amino acids long. CDR1 is MNHNS and CDR2 is SASEGT in the germline V gene. The trim removed 6 bases at V and 8 bases at J, leaving 5 bases unmatched. CDR3 bases: TGTGCCAGCAGCTACAGGGGGGTGGAAAAACTGTTTTTT. The encoded protein is CASSYRGVEKLFF.

This clone was counted between two and nine times. This chain uses TRBV7-2 with TRBJ1-2; a possible D gene is TRBD1 (5 bases). V lost 4 bases and J 3 bases, leaving 24 bases between the germline ends. Germline V CDR1 and CDR2: SGHTA, FQGNSA. The CDR3 is 18 amino acids. CDR3 protein: CASSSHVRSGRGDYGYTF. The CDR3 nucleotides read TGTGCCAGCAGCTCCCATGTGAGGTCGGGAAGGGGAGACTATGGCTACACCTTC.

The chain recombines TRBV5-6 with TRBJ2-1; D gene unclear. Germline V gives CDR1 SGHDT, CDR2 YYEEEE. The CDR3 runs 11 residues. V was pared by 0 bases and J by 10 bases, with 5 bases between. The CDR3 is CASSLGGEQFF. The CDR3 coding sequence is TGTGCCAGCAGCTTGGGTGGAGAGCAGTTCTTC.

V usage is TRBV27 and J usage is TRBJ2-7; 9 positions agree with TRBD2. The ends lost 8 bases at V and 6 bases at J; junction bases unmatched: 17. Germline V CDR1 and CDR2: MNHEY, SMNVEV (reference sequence). The CDR3 has 16 amino acids. The CDR3 is CASGLTGAGGQVEQYF. The CDR3 DNA is TGTGCCAGCGGATTGACGGGGGCGGGAGGGCAGGTCGAGCAGTACTTC.

The CDR3 region has the DNA TGCGCCAGCAGTGGGGTGAGATCTGGGGCCAACGTCCTGACTTTC. Residues: CASSGVRSGANVLTF. This chain joins TRBV10-1 and TRBJ2-6; D gene uncertain. There are 15 residues in the CDR3. CDR1 WNHNN and CDR2 SYGVQD come from the germline V gene (reference sequence). V gave up 4 bases and J gave up 1 base, with 8 bases separating them.

This chain uses TRBV30 with TRBJ2-7; tentative D call: TRBD2 (6 bases). This CDR3 is 17 amino acids long. The V end was cut by 2 bases, the J end by 2 bases, with 22 bases between. From germline, CDR1 is GTSNPN and CDR2 SVGIG (reference sequence). The CDR3 sequence is CAWSPSRFGTGTYEQYF. The CDR3, as DNA: TGTGCCTGGAGTCCCTCCCGTTTCGGGACTGGGACCTACGAGCAGTACTTC.

The gene calls are TRBV19 and TRBJ2-7; a weak D match, TRBD1 (6 bases). Germline-derived CDR1 and CDR2 are LNHDA and SQIVND (reference sequence). V gave up 4 bases and J gave up 3 bases, with 10 bases separating them. The CDR3 loop spans 13 amino acids. The CDR3 loop reads CASSRAGDYEQYF. The CDR3 DNA is TGTGCCAGTAGTAGGGCAGGGGACTACGAGCAGTACTTC. The full variable domain, rest sourced from reference TRBV19 and TRBJ2-7, is DGGITQSPKYLFRKEGQNVTLSCEQNLNHDAMYWYRQDPGQGLRLIYYSQIVNDFQKGDIAEGYSVSREKKESFPLTVTSAQKNPTAFYLCASSRAGDYEQYFGPGTRLTVT.

The J gene is TRBJ2-3, the V gene TRBV9, with 7 bases fitting TRBD2. Losses at the gene ends were 1 base for V and 2 bases for J; bases not matched to a gene: 4. The CDR3 spans 15 residues. Germline CDR1 SGDLS, CDR2 YYNGEE. As DNA, the CDR3 is TGTGCCAGCAGCGTACCTAGCGGAAACACAGATACGCAGTATTTT. Protein product: CASSVPSGNTDTQYF. Variable domain in full (rest from reference TRBV9 and TRBJ2-3): DSGVTQTPKHLITATGQRVTLRCSPRSGDLSVYWYQQSLDQGLQFLIQYYNGEERAKGNILERFSAQQFPDLHSELNLSSLELGDSALYFCASSVPSGNTDTQYFGPGTRLTVL.

The chain joins TRBV4-2 to TRBJ2-7, with D perhaps TRBD2 (6 bases). V lost 3 bases and J lost 0, with 9 bases in between. The CDR3 runs to 14 residues. CDR1 and CDR2 (germline): LGHNA, YNFKEQ. CDR3 sequence reads: CASSQRGSSYEQYF. DNA for the CDR3: TGTGCCAGCAGCCAGCGGGGAAGCTCCTACGAGCAGTACTTC.